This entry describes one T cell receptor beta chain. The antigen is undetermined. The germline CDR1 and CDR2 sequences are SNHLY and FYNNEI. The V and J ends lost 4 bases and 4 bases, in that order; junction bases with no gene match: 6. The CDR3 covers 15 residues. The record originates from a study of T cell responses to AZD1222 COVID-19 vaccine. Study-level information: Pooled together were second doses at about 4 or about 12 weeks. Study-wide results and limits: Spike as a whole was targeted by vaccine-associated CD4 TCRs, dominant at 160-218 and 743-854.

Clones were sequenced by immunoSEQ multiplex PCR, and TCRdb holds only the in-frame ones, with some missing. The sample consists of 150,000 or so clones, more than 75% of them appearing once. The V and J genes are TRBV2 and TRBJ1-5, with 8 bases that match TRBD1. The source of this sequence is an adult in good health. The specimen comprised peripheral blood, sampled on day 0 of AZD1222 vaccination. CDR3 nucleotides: TGTGCCAGCAGTGTAAATACAGGGGGTAATCAGCCCCAGCATTTT. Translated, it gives CASSVNTGGNQPQHF. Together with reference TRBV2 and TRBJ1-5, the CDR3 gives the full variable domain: EPEVTQTPSHQVTQMGQEVILRCVPISNHLYFYWYRQILGQKVEFLVSFYNNEISEKSEIFDDQFSVERPDGSNFTLKIRSTKLEDSAMYFCASSVNTGGNQPQHFGDGTRLSIL.